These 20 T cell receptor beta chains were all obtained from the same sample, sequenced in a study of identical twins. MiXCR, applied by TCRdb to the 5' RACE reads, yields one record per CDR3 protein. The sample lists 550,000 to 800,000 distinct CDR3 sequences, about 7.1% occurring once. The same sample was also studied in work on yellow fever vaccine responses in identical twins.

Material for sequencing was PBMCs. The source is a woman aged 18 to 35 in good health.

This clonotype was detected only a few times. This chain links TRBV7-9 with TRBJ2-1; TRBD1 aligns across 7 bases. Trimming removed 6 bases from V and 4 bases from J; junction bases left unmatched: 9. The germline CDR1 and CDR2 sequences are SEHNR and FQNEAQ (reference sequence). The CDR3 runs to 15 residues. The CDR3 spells CASRPGTEYYNEQFF. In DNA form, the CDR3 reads TGTGCCAGCAGGCCCGGGACAGAATATTACAATGAGCAGTTCTTC.

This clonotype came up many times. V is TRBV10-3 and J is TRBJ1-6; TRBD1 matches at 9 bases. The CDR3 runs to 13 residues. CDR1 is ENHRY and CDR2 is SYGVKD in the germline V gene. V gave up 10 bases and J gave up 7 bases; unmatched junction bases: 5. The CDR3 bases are TGTGCCACCCGGGACAGGGAAAATTCACCCCTCCACTTT. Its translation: CATRDRENSPLHF.

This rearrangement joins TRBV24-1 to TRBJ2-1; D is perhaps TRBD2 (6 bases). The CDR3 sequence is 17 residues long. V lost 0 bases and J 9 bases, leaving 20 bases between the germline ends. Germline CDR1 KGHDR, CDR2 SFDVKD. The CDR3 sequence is CATSDLGNPGLTSEQFF. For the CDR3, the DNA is TGTGCCACCAGTGATTTGGGAAACCCGGGACTGACATCTGAGCAGTTCTTC.

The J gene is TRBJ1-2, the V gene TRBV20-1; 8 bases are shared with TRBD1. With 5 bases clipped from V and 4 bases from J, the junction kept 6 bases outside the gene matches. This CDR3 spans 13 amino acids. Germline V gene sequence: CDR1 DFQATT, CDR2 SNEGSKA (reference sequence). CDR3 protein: CSAADRGSYGYTF. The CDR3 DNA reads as TGCAGTGCTGCTGACAGGGGCTCCTATGGCTACACCTTC.

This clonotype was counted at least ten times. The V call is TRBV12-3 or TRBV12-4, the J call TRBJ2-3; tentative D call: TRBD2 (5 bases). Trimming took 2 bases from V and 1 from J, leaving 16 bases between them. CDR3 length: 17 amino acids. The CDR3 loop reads CASSLRAGGRRTDTQYF. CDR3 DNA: TGTGCCAGCAGTTTACGGGCGGGCGGAAGACGCACAGATACGCAGTATTTT.

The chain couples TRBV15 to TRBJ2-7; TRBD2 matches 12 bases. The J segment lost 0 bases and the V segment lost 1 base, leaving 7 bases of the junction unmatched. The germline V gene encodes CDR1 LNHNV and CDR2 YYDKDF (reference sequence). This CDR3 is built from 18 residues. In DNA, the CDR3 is TGTGCCACCAGCAGAGGGGCTAGACTAGCGGGGGCCTCCTACGAGCAGTACGTC. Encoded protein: CATSRGARLAGASYEQYV.

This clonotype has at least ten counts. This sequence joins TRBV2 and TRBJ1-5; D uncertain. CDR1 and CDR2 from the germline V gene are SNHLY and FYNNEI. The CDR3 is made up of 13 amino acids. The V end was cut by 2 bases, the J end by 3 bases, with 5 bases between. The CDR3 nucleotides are TGTGCCAGCAGTGAAAACCACAATCAGCCCCAGCATTTT. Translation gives CASSENHNQPQHF.

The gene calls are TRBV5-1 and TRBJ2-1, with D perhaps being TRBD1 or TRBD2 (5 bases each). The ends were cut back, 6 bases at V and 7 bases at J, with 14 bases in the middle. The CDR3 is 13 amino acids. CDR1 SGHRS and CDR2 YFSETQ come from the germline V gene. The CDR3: CASTPNRRNEQFF. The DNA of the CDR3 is TGCGCCAGCACCCCGAACAGGAGGAATGAGCAGTTCTTC.

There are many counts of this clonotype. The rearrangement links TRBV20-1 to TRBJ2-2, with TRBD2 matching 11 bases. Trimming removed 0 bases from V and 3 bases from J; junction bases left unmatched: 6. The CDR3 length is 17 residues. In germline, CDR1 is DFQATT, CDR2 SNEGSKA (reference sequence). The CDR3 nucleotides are TGCAGTGCTAGAGATCCCCTAGCGGGGGGAGACACCGGGGAGCTGTTTTTT. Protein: CSARDPLAGGDTGELFF.

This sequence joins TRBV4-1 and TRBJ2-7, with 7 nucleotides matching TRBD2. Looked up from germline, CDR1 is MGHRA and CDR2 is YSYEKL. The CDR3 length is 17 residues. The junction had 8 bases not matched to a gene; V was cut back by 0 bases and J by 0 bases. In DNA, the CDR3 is TGCGCCAGCAGCCAAGATCTCGGCGGGAGTGGCTCCTACGAGCAGTACTTC. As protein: CASSQDLGGSGSYEQYF.

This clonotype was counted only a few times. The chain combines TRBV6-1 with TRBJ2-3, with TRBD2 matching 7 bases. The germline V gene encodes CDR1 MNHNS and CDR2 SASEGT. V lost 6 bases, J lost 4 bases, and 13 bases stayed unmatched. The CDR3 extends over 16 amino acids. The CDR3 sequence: CASRVTARLAADTQYF. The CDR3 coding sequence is TGTGCCAGCAGAGTTACGGCCCGACTAGCCGCAGATACGCAGTATTTT.

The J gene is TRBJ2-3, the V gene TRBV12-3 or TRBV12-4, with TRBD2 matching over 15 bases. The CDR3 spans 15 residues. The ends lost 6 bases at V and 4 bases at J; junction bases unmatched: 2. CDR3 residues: CASRGTSGRSDTQYF. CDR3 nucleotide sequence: TGTGCCAGCAGAGGGACTAGCGGGAGGTCAGATACGCAGTATTTT.

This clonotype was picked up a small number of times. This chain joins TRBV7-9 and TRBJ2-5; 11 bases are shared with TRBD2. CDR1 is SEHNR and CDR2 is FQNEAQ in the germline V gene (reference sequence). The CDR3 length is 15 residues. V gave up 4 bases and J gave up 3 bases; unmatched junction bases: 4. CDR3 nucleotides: TGTGCCAGCAGCTCACGGGGACTAGCGGAAGAGACCCAGTACTTC. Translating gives CASSSRGLAEETQYF.

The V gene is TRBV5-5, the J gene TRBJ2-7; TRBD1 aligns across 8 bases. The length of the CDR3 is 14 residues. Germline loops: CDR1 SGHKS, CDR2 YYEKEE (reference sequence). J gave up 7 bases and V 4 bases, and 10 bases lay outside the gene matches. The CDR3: CASSPGQGLEEQYV. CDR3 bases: TGTGCCAGCAGCCCCGGACAGGGACTGGAAGAGCAGTACGTC.

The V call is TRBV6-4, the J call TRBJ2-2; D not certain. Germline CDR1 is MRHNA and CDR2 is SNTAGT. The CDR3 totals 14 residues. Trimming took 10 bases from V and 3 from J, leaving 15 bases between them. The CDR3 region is CATRESPDTGELFF. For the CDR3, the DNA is TGTGCCACGAGAGAGTCGCCGGACACCGGGGAGCTGTTTTTT.

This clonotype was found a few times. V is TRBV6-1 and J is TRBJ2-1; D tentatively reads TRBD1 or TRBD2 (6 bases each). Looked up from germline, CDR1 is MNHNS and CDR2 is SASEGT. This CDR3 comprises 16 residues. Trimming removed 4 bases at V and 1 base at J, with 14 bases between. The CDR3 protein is CASSGRIGGSYNEQFF. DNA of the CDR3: TGTGCCAGCAGTGGTCGAATAGGGGGGTCCTACAATGAGCAGTTCTTC.

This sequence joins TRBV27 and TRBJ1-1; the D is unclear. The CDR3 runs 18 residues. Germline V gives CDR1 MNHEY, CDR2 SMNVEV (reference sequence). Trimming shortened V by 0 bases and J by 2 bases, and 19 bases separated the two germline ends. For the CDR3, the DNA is TGTGCCAGCAGTTTATCGTTCGACCCTGGTCTGGCCAACACTGAAGCTTTCTTT. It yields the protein CASSLSFDPGLANTEAFF.

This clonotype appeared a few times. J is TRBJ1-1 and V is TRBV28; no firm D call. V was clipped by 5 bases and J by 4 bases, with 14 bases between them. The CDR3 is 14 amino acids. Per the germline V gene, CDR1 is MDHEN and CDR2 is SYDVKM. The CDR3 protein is CASSGTGMGTEAFF. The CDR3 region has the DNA TGTGCCAGCAGTGGCACGGGTATGGGCACTGAAGCTTTCTTT.

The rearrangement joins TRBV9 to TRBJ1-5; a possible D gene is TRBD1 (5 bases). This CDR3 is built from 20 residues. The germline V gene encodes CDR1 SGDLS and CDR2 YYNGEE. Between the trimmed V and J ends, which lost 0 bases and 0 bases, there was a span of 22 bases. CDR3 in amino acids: CASSVVNRWSKDLSNQPQHF. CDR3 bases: TGTGCCAGCAGCGTAGTCAACAGGTGGTCTAAGGACCTTAGCAATCAGCCCCAGCATTTT.

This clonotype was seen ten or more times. The CDR3 nucleotides read TGCGCCAGCAGCTTGGATGTGGATCTCTCCTACAATGAGCAGTTCTTC. This gives the protein CASSLDVDLSYNEQFF. The gene calls are TRBV5-1 and TRBJ2-1; no definite D call. The V end lost 0 bases, the J end lost 0 bases, and 10 bases lay between the germline ends. The CDR3 totals 16 residues. Germline CDR1 and CDR2: SGHRS and YFSETQ.